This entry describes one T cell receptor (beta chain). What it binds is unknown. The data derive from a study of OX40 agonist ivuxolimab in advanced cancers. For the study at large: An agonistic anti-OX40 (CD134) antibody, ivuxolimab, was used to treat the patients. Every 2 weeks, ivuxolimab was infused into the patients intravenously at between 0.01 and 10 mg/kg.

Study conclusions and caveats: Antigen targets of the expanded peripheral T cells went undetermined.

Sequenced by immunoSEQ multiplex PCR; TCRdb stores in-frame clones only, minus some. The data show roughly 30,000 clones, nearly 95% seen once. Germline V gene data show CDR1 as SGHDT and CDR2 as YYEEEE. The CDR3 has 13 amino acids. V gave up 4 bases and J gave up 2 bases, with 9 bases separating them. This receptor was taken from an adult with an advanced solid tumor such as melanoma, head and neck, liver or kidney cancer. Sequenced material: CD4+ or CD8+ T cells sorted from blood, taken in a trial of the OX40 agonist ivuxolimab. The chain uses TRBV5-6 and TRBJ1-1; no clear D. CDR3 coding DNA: TGTGCCAGCAGCCTCAGACTCAACACTGAAGCTTTCTTT. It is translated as CASSLRLNTEAFF.